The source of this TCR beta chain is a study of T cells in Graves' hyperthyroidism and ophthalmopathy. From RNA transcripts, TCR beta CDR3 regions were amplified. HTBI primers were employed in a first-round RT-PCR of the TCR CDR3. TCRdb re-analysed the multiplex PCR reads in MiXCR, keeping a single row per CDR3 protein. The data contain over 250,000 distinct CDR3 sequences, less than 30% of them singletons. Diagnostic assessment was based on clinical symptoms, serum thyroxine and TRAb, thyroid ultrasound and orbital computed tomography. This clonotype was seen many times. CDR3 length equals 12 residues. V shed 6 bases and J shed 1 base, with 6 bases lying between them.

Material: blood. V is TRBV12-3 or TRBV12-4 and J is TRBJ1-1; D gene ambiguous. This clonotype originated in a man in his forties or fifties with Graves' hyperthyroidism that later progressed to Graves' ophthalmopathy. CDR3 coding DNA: TGTGCCAGCAGACATAGGAACACTGAAGCTTTCTTT. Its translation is CASRHRNTEAFF.